This TCR beta chain was sequenced during a study of T-cell memory formation after mild COVID-19. Turning to the study itself: There were largely donor-specific TCR clusters. General study points: The authors left the SARS-CoV-2 specificity of second-wave clones peaking on day 37 unconfirmed. There were some responding clones in pre-infection memory, which suggested that cross-reactive memory had joined.

From 5'RACE with constant-segment primers came TCR alpha and TCR beta cDNA libraries that carried sample barcodes and UMIs. Using its own MiXCR run on the 5' RACE reads, TCRdb lists one record per CDR3 protein. The sample holds approximately 240,000 distinct CDR3 sequences, about 16% seen once. To note about this clonotype: Its target is not known.

From germline, CDR1 is DFQATT and CDR2 SNEGSKA (reference sequence). The CDR3 covers 13 residues. The ends were cut back, 0 bases at V and 2 bases at J, with 7 bases in the middle. The source is a young man who had mild COVID-19 (a few samples of this study predate the infection). Cell type and time point are not known. This chain joins TRBV20-1 and TRBJ1-1; no clear D. Sequencing was carried out using PBMCs or a T cell subset sorted from them (not recorded which). This chain's CDR3 is CSARDSGNTEAFF. As DNA, the CDR3 is TGCAGTGCTAGAGATTCGGGTAACACTGAAGCTTTCTTT.